This T cell receptor (beta chain) was found in a study of T cell changes during pregnancy in multiple sclerosis. The length of the CDR3 is 14 residues. V was trimmed by 4 bases and J by 4 bases, leaving 13 bases between them. Germline assignment: CDR1 LNHDA and CDR2 SQIVND (reference sequence). Assay: immunoSEQ multiplex PCR; the TCRdb copy retains only in-frame clones and omits some. The table lists about 72,000 clones, roughly 89% of them singletons. This clone appeared once. This sample comprised peripheral blood, obtained in the third trimester of pregnancy. The receptor's source is a female donor in good health, enrolled as a control in a pregnancy study. This sequence joins TRBV19 and TRBJ1-2; D unclear. Written as DNA, the CDR3 is TGTGCCAGTAGTACTCGGTCGAGTGGCTATGGCTACACCTTC. Translating gives CASSTRSSGYGYTF.